The following is a TCR beta chain sequence with its context. The record originates from a study of technical replicates of blood from several donors. Only in-frame clones appear in the TCRdb table, and some are missing; sequencing was by immunoSEQ multiplex PCR. The table includes some 50,000 clones, roughly 94% detected once. CDR1 MNHEY and CDR2 SVGAGI come from the germline V gene. CDR3 length: 15 amino acids. J was trimmed by 4 bases and V by 0 bases; bases with no gene match: 4. The chain combines TRBV6-5 with TRBJ1-1, with 8 bases that match TRBD1. This TCR was sampled from a human donor in good health. Sequencing was done on a sample of T cells isolated from PBMCs. CDR3 sequence (DNA): TGTGCCAGCAGTTACTCGACAGGGGTAGGCACTGAAGCTTTCTTT. Translating gives CASSYSTGVGTEAFF.